The clone carrying this TCR beta chain was seen once. Amplified TCR beta CDR3 regions derived from RNA transcripts. In the first-round RT-PCR of the TCR CDR3, the HTBI primer set was used. TCRdb independently ran MiXCR on the multiplex PCR reads; one entry per CDR3 protein. The profile shows about 270,000 distinct CDR3 sequences, roughly 15% of them singletons. This record belongs to a study of T cells in Graves' hyperthyroidism and ophthalmopathy. The CDR3 runs to 13 residues. The V end was cut by 3 bases, the J end by 7 bases, with 10 bases between. Germline V gene lookup returns CDR1 MNHNS and CDR2 SASEGT.

The chain has TRBV6-1 and TRBJ1-5; a weak D match, TRBD1 (5 bases). This clonotype was sampled from a woman aged 50 to 65 with Graves' hyperthyroidism that later progressed to Graves' ophthalmopathy. The sample comprised blood. The CDR3 nucleotides are TGTGCCAGCAGTGACAGGGCTCAACAGCCCCAGCATTTT. Its translation: CASSDRAQQPQHF.